Below, one T cell receptor (beta chain) is given with its context. Its antigen remains unidentified. Data came from immunoSEQ multiplex PCR; TCRdb stores just in-frame clones and leaves some out. The sample holds about 64,000 clones, approximately 88% seen once. J gave up 0 bases and V 6 bases, and 5 bases lay outside the gene matches. The CDR3 length is 15 residues. Germline-derived CDR1 and CDR2 are LNHDA and SQIVND (reference sequence). This record comes from a study of OX40 agonist ivuxolimab in advanced cancers. On the study more broadly: Ivuxolimab, an agonistic anti-OX40 (CD134) antibody, was given to patients.

Study observations and caveats: Low normalized T-cell clonal expansion was also seen in some nonresponders.

This material consisted of CD4+ or CD8+ T cells sorted from blood, taken in a trial of the OX40 agonist ivuxolimab. The rearrangement joins TRBV19 to TRBJ2-3; 8 bases map to TRBD2. This TCR was sampled from an adult with an advanced solid tumor such as melanoma, head and neck, liver or kidney cancer. CDR3: CASRLSGRSTDTQYF. DNA for the CDR3: TGTGCCAGTAGACTGAGCGGGAGAAGCACAGATACGCAGTATTTT.